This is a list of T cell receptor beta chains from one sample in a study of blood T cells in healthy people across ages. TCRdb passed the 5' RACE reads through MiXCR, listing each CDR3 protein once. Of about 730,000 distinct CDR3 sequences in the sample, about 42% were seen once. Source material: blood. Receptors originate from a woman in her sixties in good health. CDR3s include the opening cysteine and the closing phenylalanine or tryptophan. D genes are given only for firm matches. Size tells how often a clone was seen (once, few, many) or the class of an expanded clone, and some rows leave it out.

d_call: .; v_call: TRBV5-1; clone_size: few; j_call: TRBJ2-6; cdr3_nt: TGCGCCAGCAGCCCCCAGGCGGCTGGGGCCAACGTCCTGACTTTC; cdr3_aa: CASSPQAAGANVLTF
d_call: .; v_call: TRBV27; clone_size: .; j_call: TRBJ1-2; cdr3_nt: TGTGCCAGCAGTTTATCTCGTGGGCTTAACTATGGCTACACCTTC; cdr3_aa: CASSLSRGLNYGYTF
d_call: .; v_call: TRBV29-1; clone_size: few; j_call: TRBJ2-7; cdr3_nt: TGCAGCGTTGAAGGGCCCAGGGACTCAAGCTCCTACGAGCAGTACTTC; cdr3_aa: CSVEGPRDSSSYEQYF
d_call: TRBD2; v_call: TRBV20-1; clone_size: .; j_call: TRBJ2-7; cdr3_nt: TGCAGTGCTCCTCCCCGTCCTATATCACTAGCGGGAGGTAGGAATGAGCAGTACTTC; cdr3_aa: CSAPPRPISLAGGRNEQYF
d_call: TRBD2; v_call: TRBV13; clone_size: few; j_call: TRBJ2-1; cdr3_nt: TGTGCCAGCTACGTACCTCGGACTAGCGGGAGTATATCCTACAATGAGCAGTTCTTC; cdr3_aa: CASYVPRTSGSISYNEQFF
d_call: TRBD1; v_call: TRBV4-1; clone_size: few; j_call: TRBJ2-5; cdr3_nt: TGCGCCAGCAGCCAACCCCTACCGCAGGGGGAGCAGTACTTC; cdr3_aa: CASSQPLPQGEQYF
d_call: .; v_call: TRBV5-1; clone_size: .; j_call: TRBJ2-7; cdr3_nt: TGCGCCAGCAGCTTGGTAGCCGGGCCTACCTCCGAGCAGTACTTC; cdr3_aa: CASSLVAGPTSEQYF
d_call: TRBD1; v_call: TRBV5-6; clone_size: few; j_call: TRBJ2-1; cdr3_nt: TGTGCCAGCAGCAAGACAGGGGGGAATGAGCAGTTCTTC; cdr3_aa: CASSKTGGNEQFF
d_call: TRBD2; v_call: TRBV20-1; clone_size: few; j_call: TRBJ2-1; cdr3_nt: TGCAGTGCGTATAGCGGGAGGGCCCTCGATGAGCAGTTCTTC; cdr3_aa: CSAYSGRALDEQFF
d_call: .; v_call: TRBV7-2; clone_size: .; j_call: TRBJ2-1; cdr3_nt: TGTGCCAGCAGCTTGGACGACGGAAACTACAATGAGCAGTTCTTC; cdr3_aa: CASSLDDGNYNEQFF
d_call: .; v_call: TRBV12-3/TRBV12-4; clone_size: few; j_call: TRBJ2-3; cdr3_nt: TGTGCCAGCAGGGGCGACGGGGGACGGTCGGATACGCAGTATTTT; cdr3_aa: CASRGDGGRSDTQYF
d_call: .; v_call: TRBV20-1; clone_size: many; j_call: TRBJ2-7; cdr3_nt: TGCAGTGTTTATACAGGGATCAGCTACGAGCAGTACTTC; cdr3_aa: CSVYTGISYEQYF
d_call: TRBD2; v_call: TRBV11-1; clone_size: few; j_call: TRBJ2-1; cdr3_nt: TGTGCCAGCAGCCAATCTAGCGGGAGGGCCAATCAGTTCTTC; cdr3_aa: CASSQSSGRANQFF
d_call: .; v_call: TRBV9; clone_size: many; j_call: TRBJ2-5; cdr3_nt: TGTGCCAGCAGCCCCTTGGGACCGGGCCGCCAAGAGACCCAGTACTTC; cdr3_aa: CASSPLGPGRQETQYF
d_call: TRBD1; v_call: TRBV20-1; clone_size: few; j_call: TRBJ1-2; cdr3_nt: TGCAGTGCTAGACAAGGGACAGGGTGGGGCTACACCTTC; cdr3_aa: CSARQGTGWGYTF
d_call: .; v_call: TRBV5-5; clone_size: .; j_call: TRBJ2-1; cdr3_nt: TGTGCCAGCAGCAAAGCTGGGGCTGAGCAGTTCTTC; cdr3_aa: CASSKAGAEQFF
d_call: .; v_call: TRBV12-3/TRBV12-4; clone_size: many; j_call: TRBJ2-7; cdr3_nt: TGTGCCAGCAGTTTACAGGGCCCATCCTACGAGCAGTACTTC; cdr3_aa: CASSLQGPSYEQYF
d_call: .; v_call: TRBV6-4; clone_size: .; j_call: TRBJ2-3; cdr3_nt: TGTGCCAGCAGTGAATTAGCGCCTTCTAGCACAGATACGCAGTATTTT; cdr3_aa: CASSELAPSSTDTQYF
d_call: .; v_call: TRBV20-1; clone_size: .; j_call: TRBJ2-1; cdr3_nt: TGCAGTGCTAGAGCCTTCGGTCGCGGCTCCTACAATGAGCAGTTCTTC; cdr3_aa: CSARAFGRGSYNEQFF
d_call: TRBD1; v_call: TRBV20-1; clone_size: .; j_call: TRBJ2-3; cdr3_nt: TGCAGTTACCGGGACAGGGAAAGGACAGATACGCAGTATTTT; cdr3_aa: CSYRDRERTDTQYF
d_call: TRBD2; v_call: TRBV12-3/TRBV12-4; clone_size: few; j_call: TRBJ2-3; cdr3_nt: TGTGCCAGCAGTTTAAACCCCCCTAGCGGGGGAGGAGATACGCAGTATTTT; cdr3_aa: CASSLNPPSGGGDTQYF
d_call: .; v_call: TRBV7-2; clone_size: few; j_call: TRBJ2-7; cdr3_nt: TGTGCCAGCAGCTTAGCCGCGGGACAGCGTTACTCCTACGAGCAGTACTTC; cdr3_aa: CASSLAAGQRYSYEQYF
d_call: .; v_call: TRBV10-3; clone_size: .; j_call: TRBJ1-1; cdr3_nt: TGTGCCATCAGTGCGGACGGTTCGAACACTGAAGCTTTCTTT; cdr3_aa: CAISADGSNTEAFF
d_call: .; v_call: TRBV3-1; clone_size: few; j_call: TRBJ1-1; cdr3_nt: TGTGCCAGCAGCCCCGGGGGGGGACAAGCTTTCTTT; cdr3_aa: CASSPGGGQAFF
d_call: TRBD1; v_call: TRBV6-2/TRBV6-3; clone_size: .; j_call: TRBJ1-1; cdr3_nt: TGTGCCAGCAGTGACCCCGGGACAGTTAGCACTGAAGCTTTCTTT; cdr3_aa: CASSDPGTVSTEAFF
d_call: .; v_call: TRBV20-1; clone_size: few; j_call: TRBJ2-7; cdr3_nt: TGCAGTGCTAGAGGACGAGCGGGCACCTACGAGCAGTACTTC; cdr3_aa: CSARGRAGTYEQYF
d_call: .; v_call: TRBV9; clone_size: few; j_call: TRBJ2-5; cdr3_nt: TGTACCAGCAGCCGCTCGGGGGTTGAGACCCAGTACTTC; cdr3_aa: CTSSRSGVETQYF
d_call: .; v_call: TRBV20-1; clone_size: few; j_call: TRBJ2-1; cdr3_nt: TGCAGTTCCTCCGGACAGCGGCTATCCTACAATGAGCAGTTCTTC; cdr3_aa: CSSSGQRLSYNEQFF
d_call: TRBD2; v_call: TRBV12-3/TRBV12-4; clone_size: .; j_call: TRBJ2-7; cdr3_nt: TGTGCCAGCAGTTTATGGCTAGCGGACCCCGAGGAGTACTTC; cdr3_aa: CASSLWLADPEEYF
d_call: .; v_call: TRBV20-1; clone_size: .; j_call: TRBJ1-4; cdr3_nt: TGCAGTGCCCGTCGGACAGCCTCTAATGAAAAACTGTTTTTT; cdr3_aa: CSARRTASNEKLFF
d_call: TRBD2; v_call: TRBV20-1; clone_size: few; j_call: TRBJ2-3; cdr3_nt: TGCAGTGCTAGAGATTGGGAGGGTACGCAGTATTTT; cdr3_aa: CSARDWEGTQYF
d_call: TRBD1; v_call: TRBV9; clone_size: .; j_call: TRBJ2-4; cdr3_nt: TGTGCCAGCAGCGATAGACAGGGTGACATTCAGTACTTC; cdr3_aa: CASSDRQGDIQYF
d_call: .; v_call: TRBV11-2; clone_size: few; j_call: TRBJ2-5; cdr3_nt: TGTGCCAGCAGCTCCCACGGTCCTGGGGGCGAACAAGAGACCCAGTACTTC; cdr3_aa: CASSSHGPGGEQETQYF
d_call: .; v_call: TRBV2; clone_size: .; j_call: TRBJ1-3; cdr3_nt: TGTGCCAGCAGTGACGGAGCAGGGACCGGAAACACCATATATTTT; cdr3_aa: CASSDGAGTGNTIYF
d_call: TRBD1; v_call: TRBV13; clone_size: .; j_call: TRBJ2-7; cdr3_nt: TGTGCCAGCAGCCAACGGGACAGGGGCGCCTACGAGCAGTACTTC; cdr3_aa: CASSQRDRGAYEQYF
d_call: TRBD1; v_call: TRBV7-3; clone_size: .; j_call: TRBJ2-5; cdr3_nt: TGTGCCAGCAGCCGTACAGGGGTTGAAGAGACCCAGTACTTC; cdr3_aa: CASSRTGVEETQYF
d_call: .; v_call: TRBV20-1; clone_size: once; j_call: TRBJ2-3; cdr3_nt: TGCAGTGCTAGAGGAGTGGAGGGAGGTTCCACAGATACGCAGTATTTT; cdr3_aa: CSARGVEGGSTDTQYF
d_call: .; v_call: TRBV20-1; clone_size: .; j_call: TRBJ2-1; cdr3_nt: TGCAGTGCCCCGGGGGGCTCCTGCAATGAGCAGTTCTTC; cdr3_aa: CSAPGGSCNEQFF
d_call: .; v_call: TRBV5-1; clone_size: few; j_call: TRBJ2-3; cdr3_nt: TGCGCCAGCAGCTTGGGTACAGCAGATACGCAGTATTTT; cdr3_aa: CASSLGTADTQYF
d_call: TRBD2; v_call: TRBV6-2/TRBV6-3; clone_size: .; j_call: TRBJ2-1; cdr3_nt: TGTGCCAGCACCGTACTGGGGACTAGGGGATACAATGAGCAGTTCTTC; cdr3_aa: CASTVLGTRGYNEQFF
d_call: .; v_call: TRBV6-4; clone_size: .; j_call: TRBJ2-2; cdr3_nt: TGTGCCAGCAGTGATTTAGCGACCGGGGAGCTGTTTTTT; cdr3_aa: CASSDLATGELFF
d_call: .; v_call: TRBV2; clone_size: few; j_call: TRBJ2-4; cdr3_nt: TGTGCCAGCAGTGATACGCAGATAGTGCAGTACTTC; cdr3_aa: CASSDTQIVQYF
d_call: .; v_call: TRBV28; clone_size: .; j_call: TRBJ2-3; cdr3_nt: TGTGCCAGCAGTTTCTCGCTTCGCCCCGATACGCAGTATTTT; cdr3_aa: CASSFSLRPDTQYF
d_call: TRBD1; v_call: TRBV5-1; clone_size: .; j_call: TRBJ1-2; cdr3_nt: TGCGCCAGCAGCTTGGCCGGGACAGGGGGGAATGGCTACACCTTC; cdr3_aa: CASSLAGTGGNGYTF
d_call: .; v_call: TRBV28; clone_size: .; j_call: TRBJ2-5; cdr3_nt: TGTGCCAGCAGTTTTAGCAGCGGTCAACAAGAGACCCAGTACTTC; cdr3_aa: CASSFSSGQQETQYF
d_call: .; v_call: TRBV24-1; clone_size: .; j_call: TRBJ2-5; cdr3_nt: TGTGCCACCAGTGATTGGGGGCAAGAGACCCAGTACTTC; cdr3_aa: CATSDWGQETQYF
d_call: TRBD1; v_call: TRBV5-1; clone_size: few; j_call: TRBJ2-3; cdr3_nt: TGCGCCAGCAGCTTTGACCCCGGACAGGGTAGCACAGATACGCAGTATTTT; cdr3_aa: CASSFDPGQGSTDTQYF
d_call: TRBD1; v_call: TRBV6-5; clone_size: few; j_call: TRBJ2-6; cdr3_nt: TGTGCCAGCAGTTACTCGAGCGGACAGGGGAAGATTTGGGCCAACGTCCTGACTTTC; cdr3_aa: CASSYSSGQGKIWANVLTF